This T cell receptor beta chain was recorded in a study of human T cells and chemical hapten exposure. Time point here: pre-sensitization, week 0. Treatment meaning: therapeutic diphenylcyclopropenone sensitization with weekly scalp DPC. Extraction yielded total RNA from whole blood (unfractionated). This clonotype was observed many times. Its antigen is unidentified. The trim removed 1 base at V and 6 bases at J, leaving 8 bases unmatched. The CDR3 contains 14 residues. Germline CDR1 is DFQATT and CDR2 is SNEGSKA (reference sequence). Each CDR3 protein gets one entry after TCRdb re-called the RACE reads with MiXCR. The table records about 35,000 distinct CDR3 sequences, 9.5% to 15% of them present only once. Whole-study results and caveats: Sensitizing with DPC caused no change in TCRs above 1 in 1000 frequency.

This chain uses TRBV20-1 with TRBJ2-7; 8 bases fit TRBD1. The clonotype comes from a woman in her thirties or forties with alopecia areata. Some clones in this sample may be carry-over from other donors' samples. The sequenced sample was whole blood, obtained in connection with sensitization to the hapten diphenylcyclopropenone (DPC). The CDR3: CSARVPGGQGEQYF. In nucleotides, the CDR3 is TGCAGTGCTAGAGTTCCAGGGGGCCAAGGCGAGCAGTACTTC.